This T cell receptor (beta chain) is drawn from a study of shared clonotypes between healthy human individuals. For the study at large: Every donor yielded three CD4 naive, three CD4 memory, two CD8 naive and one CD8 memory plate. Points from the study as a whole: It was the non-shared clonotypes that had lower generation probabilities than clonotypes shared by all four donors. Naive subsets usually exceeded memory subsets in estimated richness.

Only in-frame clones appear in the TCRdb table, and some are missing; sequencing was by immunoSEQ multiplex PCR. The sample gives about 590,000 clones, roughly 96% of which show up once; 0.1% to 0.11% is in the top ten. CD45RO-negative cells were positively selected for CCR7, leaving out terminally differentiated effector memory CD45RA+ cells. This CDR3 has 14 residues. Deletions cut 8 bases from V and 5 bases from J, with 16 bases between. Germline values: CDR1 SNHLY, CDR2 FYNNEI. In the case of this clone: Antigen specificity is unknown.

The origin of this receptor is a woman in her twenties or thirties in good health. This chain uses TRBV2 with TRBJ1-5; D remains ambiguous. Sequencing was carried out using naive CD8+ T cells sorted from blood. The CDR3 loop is CASGEPVGDQPQHF. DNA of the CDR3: TGTGCCAGCGGCGAACCCGTTGGGGATCAGCCCCAGCATTTT. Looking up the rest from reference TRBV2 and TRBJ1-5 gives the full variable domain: EPEVTQTPSHQVTQMGQEVILRCVPISNHLYFYWYRQILGQKVEFLVSFYNNEISEKSEIFDDQFSVERPDGSNFTLKIRSTKLEDSAMYFCASGEPVGDQPQHFGDGTRLSIL.